This entry lists 3 T cell receptor beta chains sequenced from one sample in a study of tumor and adjacent non-tumor tissue in lung cancer. TCRbeta libraries were built with three rounds of nested PCR, modified from ARM-PCR. TCRdb fed the multiplex PCR reads into MiXCR, producing one record per CDR3 protein. Among about 82,000 distinct CDR3 sequences listed, under 80% were seen once. This sample's RNA came from whole unsorted tissue. The material sequenced was lung tumor tissue. The origin of the receptors is a woman aged 45-65 years with non-small cell lung cancer.

The chain carries TRBV4-1 and TRBJ1-5, with D possibly TRBD1 on 5 matching bases. V dropped 1 base and J dropped 16 bases, with 23 bases sitting between them. Germline CDR1 MGHRA, CDR2 YSYEKL. This CDR3 has 15 amino acids. CDR3 in DNA: TGCGCCAGCAGCCAAGTCTCAGGGTCCAATCAGCCCCGACATTTT. This sequence encodes CASSQVSGSNQPRHF.

A remark on this clonotype: This may come from a read error, since a much larger clone is one base off. The chain combines TRBV5-1 with TRBJ1-2; D is perhaps TRBD1 (5 bases). Germline loops: CDR1 SGHRS, CDR2 YFSETQ. V was shortened by 5 bases and J by 8 bases, with 19 bases between the two germline ends. The CDR3 covers 14 residues. DNA of the CDR3: TGCGCCAGCAGAATCGAGACAGACGATATCGGCTACACCTTC. This encodes CASRIETDDIGYTF. Full variable domain (rest looked up from reference TRBV5-1 and TRBJ1-2): KAGVTQTPRYLIKTRGQQVTLSCSPISGHRSVSWYQQTPGQGLQFLFEYFSETQRNKGNFPGRFSGRQFSNSRSEMNVSTLELGDSALYLCASRIETDDIGYTFGSGTRLTVV.

This clonotype was observed many times. The chain employs TRBV28 and TRBJ1-2; D gene ambiguous. The germline V and J ends were trimmed by 11 bases and 7 bases, with 26 bases remaining between them. There are 15 residues in the CDR3. Germline lookup yields CDR1 MDHEN and CDR2 SYDVKM. The CDR3 DNA is TGTGCCGCGAAGGCGGGGTCTGCTTTCTTGGCTGGCTACACCTTC. Translating gives CAAKAGSAFLAGYTF.